Below, 11 T cell receptor beta chains from the same sample are listed, as sequenced in a study of T cell changes during pregnancy in multiple sclerosis. Assay used: immunoSEQ multiplex PCR; TCRdb lists only in-frame clones, some missing. This sample has about 38,000 clones, with nearly 90% found just once. The input for sequencing was CD4+ T cells from peripheral blood mononuclear cells, taken in the second trimester of pregnancy. Every receptor here comes from a female donor with multiple sclerosis, enrolled in a pregnancy study.

The J gene is TRBJ1-5, the V gene TRBV10-3; D gene unclear. The V and J ends lost 2 bases and 0 bases respectively, with 11 bases between them. The CDR3 loop spans 16 amino acids. Germline loops: CDR1 ENHRY, CDR2 SYGVKD. CDR3 DNA: TGTGCCATCAGTGAGGGCAGGCTGGATAGCAATCAGCCCCAGCATTTT. Protein product: CAISEGRLDSNQPQHF.

This chain connects TRBV27 to TRBJ2-2, with 16 bases lining up with TRBD2. The CDR3 spans 23 residues. Germline V lookup: CDR1 MNHEY, CDR2 SMNVEV (reference sequence). V gave up 2 bases and J gave up 4 bases; unmatched junction bases: 19. CDR3 loop: CASSLPLRQSGTSGRAVTGELFF. The CDR3 nucleotides read TGTGCCAGCAGTTTACCCTTGCGTCAATCCGGGACTAGCGGGAGGGCCGTCACCGGGGAGCTGTTTTTT.

The V call is TRBV5-6, the J call TRBJ2-7; D is unresolved. The CDR3 sequence is 16 residues long. V was pared by 1 base and J by 4 bases, with 18 bases between. Per germline, CDR1 SGHDT and CDR2 YYEEEE. The CDR3 DNA is TGTGCCAGCAGCTTGAGATGGAACCGACTTAAGTACGAGCAGTACTTC. Translation: CASSLRWNRLKYEQYF. The full variable domain, with the rest looked up from reference TRBV5-6 and TRBJ2-7, is DAGVTQSPTHLIKTRGQQVTLRCSPKSGHDTVSWYQQALGQGPQFIFQYYEEEERQRGNFPDRFSGHQFPNYSSELNVNALLLGDSALYLCASSLRWNRLKYEQYFGPGTRLTVT.

The chain uses TRBV11-1 and TRBJ2-3; 10 bases align to TRBD2. The CDR3 consists of 16 residues. The germline CDR1 and CDR2 sequences are SGHAT and FQDESV (reference sequence). Trimming took 0 bases from V and 7 from J; bases not matched to a gene: 7. In nucleotides, the CDR3 is TGTGCCAGCAGCTTAGCGCGCACTAGCGGGAAGAATACGCAGTATTTT. Protein sequence: CASSLARTSGKNTQYF.

The J gene is TRBJ1-4, the V gene TRBV7-2; D is undetermined. This CDR3 is built from 11 residues. Per the germline V gene, CDR1 is SGHTA and CDR2 is FQGNSA. The V end lost 3 bases, the J end lost 8 bases, and 4 bases lay between the germline ends. CDR3 sequence reads: CASSFGEKLFF. The CDR3 bases are TGTGCCAGCAGCTTCGGGGAAAAACTGTTTTTT.

This rearrangement joins TRBV9 to TRBJ1-1; 9 nucleotides agree with TRBD1. This CDR3 is built from 15 residues. CDR1 is SGDLS and CDR2 is YYNGEE in the germline V gene. Trimming cost V 4 bases and J 3 bases; bases outside gene matches: 7. The CDR3: CASSSKQGADTEAFF. CDR3 bases: TGTGCCAGCAGCTCAAAACAGGGGGCGGACACTGAAGCTTTCTTT.

The genes are TRBV7-2 and TRBJ2-6, with no clear D. Germline CDR1 is SGHTA and CDR2 is FQGNSA. Trimming removed 6 bases from V and 1 base from J, with 10 bases in between. CDR3 length: 15 amino acids. CDR3 region: CASSPVQSGANVLTF. The CDR3, as DNA: TGTGCCAGCAGTCCAGTCCAGTCTGGGGCCAACGTCCTGACTTTC.

The V call is TRBV6-1, the J call TRBJ1-5; the match to TRBD1 covers 7 bases. The CDR3 is 12 residues long. After removal of 5 bases from V and 10 bases from J, the junction contained 5 bases not matched to a gene. Germline CDR1 is MNHNS and CDR2 is SASEGT. The CDR3 DNA follows: TGTGCCAGCAGTTCGGACAGGAACCCCCAGCATTTT. This sequence encodes CASSSDRNPQHF.

CDR3 DNA sequence: TGTGCCAGCAGCCCCGGGACAGGGGCAGATACGCAGTATTTT. It translates to CASSPGTGADTQYF. This sequence joins TRBV7-2 and TRBJ2-3, with 10 nucleotides matching TRBD1. Trimming at V came to 5 bases and at J to 4 bases, leaving 3 bases not matched to a gene. The germline V gene has CDR1 SGHTA and CDR2 FQGNSA. The CDR3 is made up of 14 amino acids.

The chain is built from TRBV11-3 and TRBJ1-4, with 9 bases aligning to TRBD1. From germline, CDR1 is SGHNT and CDR2 YENEEA. V was pared by 5 bases and J by 2 bases, with 6 bases of the junction left unmatched. CDR3 length: 16 amino acids. The CDR3 sequence is CASSIRQGGTNEKLFF. In DNA, the CDR3 is TGTGCCAGCAGCATCCGACAGGGGGGGACTAATGAAAAACTGTTTTTT.

This clone was recorded only once. The chain employs TRBV19 and TRBJ2-5, with unresolved D. V lost 7 bases and J lost 1, with 16 bases in between. The CDR3 is 15 amino acids. Germline lookup yields CDR1 LNHDA and CDR2 SQIVND (reference sequence). CDR3 in DNA: TGTGCCAGTATGTTGATGGCAGGAATCCAAGAGACCCAGTACTTC. Amino acids: CASMLMAGIQETQYF.